A single sample gave rise to the 2 T cell receptor gamma chains below, sequenced in a study of gamma-delta T cells after stem cell transplantation. TCRdb redid clone calling on the RT-PCR reads using CATT. The repertoire holds roughly 3,700 gamma-chain clones, with approximately 4.9% as singletons. Sequencing was carried out using gamma-delta T cells. The receptors originated from a human donor. It is not recorded whose cells these are; they may come from a transplant donor.

This clone was detected only a few times. A much more abundant neighbour one base away suggests this may be a read error. Other DNA sequences in this sample translate to the same CDR3. This chain links TRGV9 with TRGJP. Germline V gives CDR1 GITISATS, CDR2 ISYDGTV (reference sequence). The CDR3 runs to 16 residues. CDR3 bases: TGTGCCCTGTGGGAGGTGGAGGAGTTGGGCAAAAAAATCAAGGTATTT. Protein product: CALWEVEELGKKIKVF.

The chain employs TRGV9 and TRGJP. Trimming took 0 bases from V and 10 from J; bases not matched to a gene: 6. The CDR3 contains 16 residues. Germline V lookup: CDR1 GITISATS, CDR2 ISYDGTV (reference sequence). The CDR3 nucleotides are TGTGCCTTGTGGGAGGTGCACGTATTGGGCAAAAAAATCAAGGTATTT. It is translated as CALWEVHVLGKKIKVF.